This TCR beta chain is drawn from a study of blood T cells in healthy people across ages. Study-wide findings and caveats: Roughly linearly, TCR beta diversity per million T cells fell as age increased.

CDR3 length: 15 amino acids. J was trimmed by 3 bases and V by 5 bases; bases with no gene match: 6. Every sample gave at least 6 micrograms of total RNA when it was extracted. With a J-beta primer mix and a sample-barcoded 5' primer, a second PCR ran about 6 to 11 cycles. Each cDNA molecule carried a tag from a template-switch adaptor that contained 12 random nucleotides. A single record per CDR3 protein comes from TCRdb applying MiXCR to the 5' RACE reads. Of fewer than 950,000 distinct CDR3 sequences in the sample, roughly 50% are singletons; the top ten hold approximately 40%. A remark on this clonotype: The antigen remains unidentified.

V usage is TRBV12-3 or TRBV12-4 and J usage is TRBJ2-7; 11 nucleotides line up with TRBD2. Sample: blood. The receptor was derived from a man of 80 years or more in good health. The CDR3 DNA is TGTGCCAGCAGTCCACTAGCGGGAGCCCTCTACGAGCAGTACTTC. Translated, it gives CASSPLAGALYEQYF.